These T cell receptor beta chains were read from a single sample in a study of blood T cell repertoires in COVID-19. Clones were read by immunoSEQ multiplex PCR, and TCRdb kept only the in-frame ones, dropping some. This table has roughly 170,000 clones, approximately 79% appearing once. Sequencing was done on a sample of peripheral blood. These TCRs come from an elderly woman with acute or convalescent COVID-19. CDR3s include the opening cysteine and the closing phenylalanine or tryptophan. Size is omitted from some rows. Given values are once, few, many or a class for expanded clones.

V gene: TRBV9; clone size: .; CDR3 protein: CASSVAYRGEKLFF
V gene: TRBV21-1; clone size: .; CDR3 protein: CASRKLAGAPYEQYF
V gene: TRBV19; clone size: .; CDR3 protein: CASSIHSGSGQPQHF
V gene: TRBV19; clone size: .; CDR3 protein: CASSRSPGTGYEKLFF
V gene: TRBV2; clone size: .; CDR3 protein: CASSAEALNTEAFF
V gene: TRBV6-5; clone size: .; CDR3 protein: CASWDGGALNYGYTF
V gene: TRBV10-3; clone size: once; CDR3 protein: CAIRGTGPAGANVLTF
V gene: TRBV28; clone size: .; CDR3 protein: CASINGQEDQPQHF
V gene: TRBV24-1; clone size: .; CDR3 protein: CATSVGQGLHQPQHF
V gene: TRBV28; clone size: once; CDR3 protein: CASSGGLAGVEQYF
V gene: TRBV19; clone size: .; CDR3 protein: CASSLNGGGRALNEQFF
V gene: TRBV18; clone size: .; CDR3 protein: CASSPPGPSTDTQYF
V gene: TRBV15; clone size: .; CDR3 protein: CATSRPRQSNQPQHF
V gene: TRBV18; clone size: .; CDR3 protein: CASSPRRENTEAFF
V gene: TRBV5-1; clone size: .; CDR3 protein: CASSAGTAVDEKLFF
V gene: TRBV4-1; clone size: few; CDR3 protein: CASSPRDISYEQYF
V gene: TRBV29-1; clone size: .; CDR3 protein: CSVGLLTGTGTQYF
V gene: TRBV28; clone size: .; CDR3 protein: CASSLGQAGANVLTF
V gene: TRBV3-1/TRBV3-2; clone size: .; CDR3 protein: CASSQDNMNTEAFF
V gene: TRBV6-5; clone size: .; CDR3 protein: CASSYSGRGYTF
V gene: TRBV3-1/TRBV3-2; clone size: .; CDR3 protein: CASSRAGTSGLDEQFF
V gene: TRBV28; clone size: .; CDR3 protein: CASSFWQTTNEKLFF
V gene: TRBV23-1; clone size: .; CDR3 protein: CASRPRPGGFSPLHF
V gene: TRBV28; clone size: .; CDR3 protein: CASSGGLAGFYEQYF
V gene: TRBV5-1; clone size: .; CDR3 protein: CASSPTGDHYEQYF
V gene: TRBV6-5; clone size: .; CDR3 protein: CASRGDSQAFF